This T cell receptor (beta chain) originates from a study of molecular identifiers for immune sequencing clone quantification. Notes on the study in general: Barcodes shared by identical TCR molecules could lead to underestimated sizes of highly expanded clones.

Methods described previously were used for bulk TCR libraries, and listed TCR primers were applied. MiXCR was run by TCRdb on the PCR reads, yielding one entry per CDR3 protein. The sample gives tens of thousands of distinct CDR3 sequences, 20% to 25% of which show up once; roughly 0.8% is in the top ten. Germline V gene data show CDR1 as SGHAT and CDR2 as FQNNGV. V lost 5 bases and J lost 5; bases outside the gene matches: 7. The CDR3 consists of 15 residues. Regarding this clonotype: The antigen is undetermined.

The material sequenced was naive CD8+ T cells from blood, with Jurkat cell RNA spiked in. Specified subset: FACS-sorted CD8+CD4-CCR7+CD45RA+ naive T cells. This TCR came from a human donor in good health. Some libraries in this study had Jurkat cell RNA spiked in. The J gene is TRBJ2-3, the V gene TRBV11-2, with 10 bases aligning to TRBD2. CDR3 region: CASSIVAGGQDTQYF. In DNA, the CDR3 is TGTGCCAGCAGCATAGTAGCGGGGGGTCAAGATACGCAGTATTTT.